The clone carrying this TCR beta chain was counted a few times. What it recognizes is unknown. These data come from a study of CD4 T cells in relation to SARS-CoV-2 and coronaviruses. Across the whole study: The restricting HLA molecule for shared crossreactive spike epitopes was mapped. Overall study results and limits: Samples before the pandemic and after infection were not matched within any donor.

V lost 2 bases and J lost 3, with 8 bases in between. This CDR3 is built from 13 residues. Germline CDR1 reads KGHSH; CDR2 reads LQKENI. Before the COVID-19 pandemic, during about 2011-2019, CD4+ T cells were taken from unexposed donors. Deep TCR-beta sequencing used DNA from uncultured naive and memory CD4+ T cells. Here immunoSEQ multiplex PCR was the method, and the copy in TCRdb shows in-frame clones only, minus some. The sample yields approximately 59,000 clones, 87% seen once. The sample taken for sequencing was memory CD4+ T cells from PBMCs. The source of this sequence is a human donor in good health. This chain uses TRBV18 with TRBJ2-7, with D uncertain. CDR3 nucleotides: TGTGCCAGCTCACCAACCGTAGACTACGAGCAGTACTTC. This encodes CASSPTVDYEQYF. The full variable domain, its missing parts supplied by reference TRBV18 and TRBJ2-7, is NAGVMQNPRHLVRRRGQEARLRCSPMKGHSHVYWYRQLPEEGLKFMVYLQKENIIDESGMPKERFSAEFPKEGPSILRIQQVVRGDSAAYFCASSPTVDYEQYFGPGTRLTVT.